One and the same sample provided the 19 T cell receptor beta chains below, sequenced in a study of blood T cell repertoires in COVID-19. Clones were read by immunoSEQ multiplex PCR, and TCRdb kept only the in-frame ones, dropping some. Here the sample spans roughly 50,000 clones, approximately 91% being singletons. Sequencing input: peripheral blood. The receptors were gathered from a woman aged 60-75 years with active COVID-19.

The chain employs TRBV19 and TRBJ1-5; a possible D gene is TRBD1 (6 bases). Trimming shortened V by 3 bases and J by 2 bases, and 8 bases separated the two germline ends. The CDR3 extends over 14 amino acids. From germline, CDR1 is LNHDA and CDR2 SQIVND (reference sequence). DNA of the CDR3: TGTGCCAGTAGTATTGCAGGGGGCAATCAGCCCCAGCATTTT. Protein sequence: CASSIAGGNQPQHF.

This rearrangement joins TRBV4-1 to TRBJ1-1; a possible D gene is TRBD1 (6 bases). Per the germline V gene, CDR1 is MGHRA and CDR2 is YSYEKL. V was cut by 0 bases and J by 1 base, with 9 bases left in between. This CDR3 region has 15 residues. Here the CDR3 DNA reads TGCGCCAGCAGCCAAGACCTAGGGGGGAACACTGAAGCTTTCTTT. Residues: CASSQDLGGNTEAFF.

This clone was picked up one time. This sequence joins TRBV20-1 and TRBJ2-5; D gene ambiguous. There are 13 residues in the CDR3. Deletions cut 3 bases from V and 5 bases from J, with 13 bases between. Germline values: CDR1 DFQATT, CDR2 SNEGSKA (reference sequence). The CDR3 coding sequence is TGCAGTGCTAGTTTGGTGCGGTCGGAGACCCAGTACTTC. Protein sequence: CSASLVRSETQYF.

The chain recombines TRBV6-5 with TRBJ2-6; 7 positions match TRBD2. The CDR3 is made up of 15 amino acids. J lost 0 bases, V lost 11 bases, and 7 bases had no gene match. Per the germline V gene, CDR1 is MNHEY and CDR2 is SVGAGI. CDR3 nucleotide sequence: TGTGCCTGCTCGGGGGGTTTCTCTGGGGCCAACGTCCTGACTTTC. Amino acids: CACSGGFSGANVLTF.

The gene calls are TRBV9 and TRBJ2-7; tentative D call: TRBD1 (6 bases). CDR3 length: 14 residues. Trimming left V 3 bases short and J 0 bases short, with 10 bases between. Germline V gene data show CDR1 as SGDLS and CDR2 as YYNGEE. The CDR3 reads CASSETGFSYEQYF. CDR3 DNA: TGTGCCAGCAGCGAAACAGGGTTCTCCTACGAGCAGTACTTC. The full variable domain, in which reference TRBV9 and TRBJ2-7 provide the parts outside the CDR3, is DSGVTQTPKHLITATGQRVTLRCSPRSGDLSVYWYQQSLDQGLQFLIQYYNGEERAKGNILERFSAQQFPDLHSELNLSSLELGDSALYFCASSETGFSYEQYFGPGTRLTVT.

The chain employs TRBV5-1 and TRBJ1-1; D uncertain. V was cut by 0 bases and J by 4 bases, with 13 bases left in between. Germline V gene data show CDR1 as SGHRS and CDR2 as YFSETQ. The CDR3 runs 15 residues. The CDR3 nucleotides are TGCGCCAGCAGCTTGGGTGGAGGGCGGGGCACTGAAGCTTTCTTT. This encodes CASSLGGGRGTEAFF. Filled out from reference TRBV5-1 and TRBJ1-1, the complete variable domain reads KAGVTQTPRYLIKTRGQQVTLSCSPISGHRSVSWYQQTPGQGLQFLFEYFSETQRNKGNFPGRFSGRQFSNSRSEMNVSTLELGDSALYLCASSLGGGRGTEAFFGQGTRLTVV.

The CDR3: CASSPDRAGPGELFF. CDR3 DNA sequence: TGTGCCAGCTCGCCGGACAGGGCGGGCCCCGGGGAGCTGTTTTTT. The rearrangement links TRBV18 to TRBJ2-2, with TRBD1 identical over 8 bases. The CDR3 totals 15 residues. The V segment lost 6 bases and the J segment 6 bases; nucleotides outside the gene matches: 9. Germline V gene data show CDR1 as KGHSH and CDR2 as LQKENI.

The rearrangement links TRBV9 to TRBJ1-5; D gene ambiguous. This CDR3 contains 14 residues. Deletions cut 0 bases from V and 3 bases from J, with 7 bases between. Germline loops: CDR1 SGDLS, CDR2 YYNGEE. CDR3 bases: TGTGCCAGCAGCGTAGACGGTATCAATCAGCCCCAGCATTTT. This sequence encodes CASSVDGINQPQHF.

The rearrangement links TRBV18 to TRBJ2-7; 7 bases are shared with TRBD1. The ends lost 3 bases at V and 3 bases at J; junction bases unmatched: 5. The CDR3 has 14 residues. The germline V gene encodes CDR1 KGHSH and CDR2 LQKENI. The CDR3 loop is CASSPTGNGYEQYF. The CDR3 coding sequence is TGTGCCAGCTCACCGACAGGGAATGGCTACGAGCAGTACTTC.

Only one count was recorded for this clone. This CDR3 is CASSQEPPPRGPHEQYF. CDR3 sequence (DNA): TGCGCCAGCAGCCAAGAGCCGCCCCCCAGGGGGCCCCACGAGCAGTACTTC. V usage is TRBV4-3 and J usage is TRBJ2-7; TRBD1 matches at 8 bases. This CDR3 has 17 amino acids. The junction had 12 bases not matched to a gene; V was cut back by 0 bases and J by 5 bases. CDR1 and CDR2 from the germline V gene are LGHNA and YSLEER.

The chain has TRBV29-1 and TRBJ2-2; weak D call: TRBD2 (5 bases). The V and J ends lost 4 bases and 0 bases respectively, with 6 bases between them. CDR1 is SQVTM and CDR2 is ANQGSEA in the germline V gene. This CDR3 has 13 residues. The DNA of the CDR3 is TGCAGCGTTGTCGGGACGAACACCGGGGAGCTGTTTTTT. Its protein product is CSVVGTNTGELFF.

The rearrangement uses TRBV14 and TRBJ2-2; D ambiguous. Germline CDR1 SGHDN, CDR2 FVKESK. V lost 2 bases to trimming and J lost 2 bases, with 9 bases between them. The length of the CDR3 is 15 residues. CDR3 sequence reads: CASSQYRFNTGELFF. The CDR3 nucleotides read TGTGCCAGCAGCCAATACAGATTTAACACCGGGGAGCTGTTTTTT.

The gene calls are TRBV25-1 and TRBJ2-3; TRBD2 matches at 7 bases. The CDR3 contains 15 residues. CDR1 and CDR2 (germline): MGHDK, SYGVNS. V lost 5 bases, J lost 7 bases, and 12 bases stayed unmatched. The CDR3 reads CASSPPLGGINTQYF. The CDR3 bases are TGTGCCAGCAGTCCACCCTTGGGGGGGATTAATACGCAGTATTTT.

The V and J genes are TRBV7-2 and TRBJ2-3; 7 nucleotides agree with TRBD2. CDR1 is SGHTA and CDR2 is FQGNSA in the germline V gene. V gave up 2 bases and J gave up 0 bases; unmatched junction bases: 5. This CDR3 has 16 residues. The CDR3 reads CASSLNGRGSTDTQYF. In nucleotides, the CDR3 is TGTGCCAGCAGCTTAAATGGGAGGGGTAGCACAGATACGCAGTATTTT.

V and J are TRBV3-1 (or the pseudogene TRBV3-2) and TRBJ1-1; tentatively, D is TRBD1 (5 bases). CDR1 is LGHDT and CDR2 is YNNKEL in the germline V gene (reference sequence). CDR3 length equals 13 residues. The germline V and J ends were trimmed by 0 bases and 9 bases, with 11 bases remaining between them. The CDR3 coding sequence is TGTGCCAGCAGCCAAGATCTGGGGCTGAAAGCTTTCTTT. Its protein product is CASSQDLGLKAFF.

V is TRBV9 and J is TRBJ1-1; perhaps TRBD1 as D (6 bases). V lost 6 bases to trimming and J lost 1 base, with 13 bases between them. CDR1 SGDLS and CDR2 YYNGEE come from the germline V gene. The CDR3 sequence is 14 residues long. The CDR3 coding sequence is TGTGCCAGCACGGCCAGGACAGCGAACACTGAAGCTTTCTTT. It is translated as CASTARTANTEAFF. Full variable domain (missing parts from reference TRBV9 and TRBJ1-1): DSGVTQTPKHLITATGQRVTLRCSPRSGDLSVYWYQQSLDQGLQFLIQYYNGEERAKGNILERFSAQQFPDLHSELNLSSLELGDSALYFCASTARTANTEAFFGQGTRLTVV.

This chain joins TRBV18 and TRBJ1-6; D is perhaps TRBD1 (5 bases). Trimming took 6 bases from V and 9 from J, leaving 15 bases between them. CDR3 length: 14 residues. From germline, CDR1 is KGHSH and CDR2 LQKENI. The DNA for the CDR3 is TGTGCCAGCTCTGCACAAGGGCAGGGTTCACCCCTCCACTTT. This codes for CASSAQGQGSPLHF.

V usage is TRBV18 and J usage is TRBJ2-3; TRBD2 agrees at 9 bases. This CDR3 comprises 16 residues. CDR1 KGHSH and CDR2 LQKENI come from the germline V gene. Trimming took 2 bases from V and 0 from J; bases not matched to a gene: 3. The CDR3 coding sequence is TGTGCCAGCTCACCATTAGCGGGGGCTAGCACAGATACGCAGTATTTT. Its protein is CASSPLAGASTDTQYF.

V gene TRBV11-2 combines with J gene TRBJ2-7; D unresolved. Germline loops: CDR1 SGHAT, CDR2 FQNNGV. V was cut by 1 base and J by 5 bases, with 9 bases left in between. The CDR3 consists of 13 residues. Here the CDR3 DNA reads TGTGCCAGCAGCTTAGTCGGCCGGGACGAGCAGTACTTC. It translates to CASSLVGRDEQYF.